The 27 T cell receptor beta chains reported below all come from one sample, sequenced in a study of cytomegalovirus exposure and HLA in healthy donors. TCRdb's table, derived via immunoSEQ multiplex PCR, lists solely in-frame clones and lacks some. Of fewer than 150,000 clones listed, around nine tenths are singletons. Material: PBMCs. The receptors originated from a man in his thirties or forties in good health and CMV-seronegative.

The chain recombines TRBV11-2 with TRBJ1-1, with TRBD1 matching over 8 bases. The CDR3 totals 14 residues. Germline V gene lookup returns CDR1 SGHAT and CDR2 FQNNGV. The J segment lost 10 bases and the V segment lost 5 bases, leaving 12 bases of the junction unmatched. As DNA, the CDR3 is TGTGCCAGCAGCGTCCAGGGGGCGCAAGTAGGAGCTTTCTTT. Its translation is CASSVQGAQVGAFF.

The chain joins TRBV19 to TRBJ2-1; 8 bases align to TRBD2. The germline CDR1 and CDR2 sequences are LNHDA and SQIVND (reference sequence). V lost 7 bases to trimming and J lost 4 bases; unmatched junction nucleotides: 9. CDR3 length: 15 amino acids. The CDR3 region is CASTKSGSRYNEQFF. The CDR3 DNA reads as TGTGCCAGTACAAAGAGCGGGAGTAGGTACAATGAGCAGTTCTTC.

This clone was detected a few times. This rearrangement joins TRBV30 to TRBJ2-7, with TRBD1 identical over 7 bases. V was clipped by 1 base and J by 4 bases; unmatched bases: 4. Germline assignment: CDR1 GTSNPN and CDR2 SVGIG (reference sequence). This CDR3 region has 13 residues. This chain's CDR3 is CAWSAGTEYEQYF. CDR3 bases: TGTGCCTGGAGTGCCGGGACAGAATACGAGCAGTACTTC.

The chain couples TRBV11-2 to TRBJ1-4; no firm D call. CDR1 is SGHAT and CDR2 is FQNNGV in the germline V gene. The CDR3 extends over 13 amino acids. V shed 3 bases and J shed 10 bases, with 12 bases lying between them. The CDR3 loop is CASSFTTAVKLFF. CDR3 in DNA: TGTGCCAGCAGCTTTACGACTGCTGTAAAACTGTTTTTT.

The rearrangement links TRBV27 to TRBJ1-4; no definite D call. The CDR3 loop spans 13 amino acids. Germline lookup yields CDR1 MNHEY and CDR2 SMNVEV (reference sequence). Trimming stripped 6 bases from V and 10 bases from J, with 15 bases between. The CDR3 nucleotides read TGTGCCAGCAGCCCTGAGGTCTCGGGAAAACTGTTTTTT. It specifies CASSPEVSGKLFF.

This chain connects TRBV7-2 to TRBJ1-2; 10 bases fit TRBD1. This CDR3 has 15 residues. J was trimmed by 4 bases and V by 4 bases; bases with no gene match: 6. CDR1 is SGHTA, CDR2 FQGNSA, per germline. Here the CDR3 reads CASSSGQGTTYGYTF. The CDR3 bases are TGTGCCAGCAGCTCGGGACAGGGGACGACCTATGGCTACACCTTC.

This clone was found a few times. The rearrangement joins TRBV7-6 to TRBJ2-7; 7 bases fit TRBD1. The CDR3 covers 13 residues. V dropped 5 bases and J dropped 6; count of bases not matched to a gene: 7. Germline V gene sequence: CDR1 SGHVS, CDR2 FNYEAQ. The CDR3 sequence is CASSVNRQGEQYF. The DNA of the CDR3 is TGTGCCAGCAGCGTAAACCGACAGGGCGAGCAGTACTTC.

This clone was recorded once. The genes are TRBV27 and TRBJ2-7; the D gene is possibly TRBD2 (6 bases). With 5 bases removed from V and 12 bases from J, the gap between germline ends came to 17 bases. The CDR3 has 12 amino acids. Germline assignment: CDR1 MNHEY and CDR2 SMNVEV (reference sequence). The CDR3 bases are TGTGCCAGCAGTGAACGGGACTCCCGTTTGTACTTC. Residues: CASSERDSRLYF.

This clone was observed a single time. V gene TRBV27 combines with J gene TRBJ2-1, with 13 nucleotides matching TRBD2. This CDR3 spans 15 amino acids. Germline V gives CDR1 MNHEY, CDR2 SMNVEV (reference sequence). The ends lost 4 bases at V and 4 bases at J; junction bases unmatched: 1. CDR3 amino acids: CASSSGLAGYNEQFF. The CDR3 nucleotides are TGTGCCAGCAGTTCGGGACTAGCGGGATACAATGAGCAGTTCTTC.

The V and J genes are TRBV6-1 and TRBJ2-1; D is possibly TRBD1 (6 bases). There are 14 residues in the CDR3. From germline, CDR1 is MNHNS and CDR2 SASEGT. The V gene lost 2 bases and the J gene lost 9 bases, with 14 bases spanning the gap. CDR3 bases: TGTGCCAGCAGTGAATATTCGACAGGCGGTGAGCAGTTCTTC. Translated: CASSEYSTGGEQFF.

This clone has only one observation. DNA for the CDR3: TGCGCCAGCAGCCCCCGGACAGGGTCATCGGAGACCCAGTACTTC. This translates into CASSPRTGSSETQYF. The chain couples TRBV5-1 to TRBJ2-5, with 8 bases fitting TRBD1. The V and J ends lost 4 bases and 5 bases, in that order; junction bases with no gene match: 10. CDR1 is SGHRS and CDR2 is YFSETQ in the germline V gene. The CDR3 is 15 amino acids.

This chain joins TRBV2 and TRBJ1-2, with D tentatively TRBD1 (6 bases). Germline-derived CDR1 and CDR2 are SNHLY and FYNNEI. Trimming removed 4 bases at V and 8 bases at J, with 17 bases between. This CDR3 has 14 amino acids. For the CDR3, the DNA is TGTGCCAGCAGTGGTGAGCAGGGGACGCTCGGCTACACCTTC. This codes for CASSGEQGTLGYTF.

This clone was counted a single time. The gene calls are TRBV2 and TRBJ2-3; TRBD2 aligns across 12 bases. V was clipped by 5 bases and J by 2 bases; unmatched bases: 2. The V gene's germline CDR1 is SNHLY and CDR2 FYNNEI. The CDR3 contains 15 residues. CDR3 sequence reads: CASSRTSGTTDTQYF. DNA of the CDR3: TGTGCCAGCAGTCGGACTAGCGGGACCACAGATACGCAGTATTTT.

This chain links TRBV30 with TRBJ1-6, with TRBD1 matching over 7 bases. Germline V lookup: CDR1 GTSNPN, CDR2 SVGIG (reference sequence). Unmatched junction bases numbered 10, after V lost 3 bases and J lost 8 bases. This CDR3 comprises 15 residues. The CDR3 region is CAWRNADRPYSPLHF. Here the CDR3 DNA reads TGTGCCTGGAGGAACGCGGACAGGCCCTATTCACCCCTCCACTTT.

The chain carries TRBV30 and TRBJ2-3, with TRBD1 identical over 9 bases. This CDR3 contains 15 residues. J was trimmed by 5 bases and V by 1 base; bases with no gene match: 7. Germline-derived CDR1 and CDR2 are GTSNPN and SVGIG (reference sequence). This CDR3 is CAWSAGQGGGDTQYF. The CDR3 nucleotides are TGTGCCTGGAGTGCGGGACAGGGCGGGGGAGATACGCAGTATTTT.

The CDR3 DNA reads as TGCGCCAGCAGCTTGGCGGAGGGTTCTGTGGACGAGCAGTACTTC. Its translation: CASSLAEGSVDEQYF. The rearrangement uses TRBV5-1 and TRBJ2-7; tentative D call: TRBD2 (6 bases). V lost 0 bases, J lost 5 bases, and 15 bases lay in between. The CDR3 loop spans 15 amino acids. Germline V gene sequence: CDR1 SGHRS, CDR2 YFSETQ. Variable domain in full (rest from reference TRBV5-1 and TRBJ2-7): KAGVTQTPRYLIKTRGQQVTLSCSPISGHRSVSWYQQTPGQGLQFLFEYFSETQRNKGNFPGRFSGRQFSNSRSEMNVSTLELGDSALYLCASSLAEGSVDEQYFGPGTRLTVT.

The rearrangement joins TRBV11-2 to TRBJ1-6; D is undetermined. The V gene's germline CDR1 is SGHAT and CDR2 FQNNGV. CDR3 length: 13 amino acids. The V gene lost 5 bases and the J gene lost 12 bases, with 14 bases spanning the gap. As DNA, the CDR3 is TGTGCCAGCAGCCCTTCCCCAGATATACCCCTCCACTTT. Its translation: CASSPSPDIPLHF.

This sequence joins TRBV5-1 and TRBJ1-1, with D maybe TRBD1 (5 bases). V was cut by 2 bases and J by 0 bases, with 8 bases left in between. The CDR3 totals 14 residues. Germline V gives CDR1 SGHRS, CDR2 YFSETQ. The CDR3 spells CASSFRDMNTEAFF. The CDR3, as DNA: TGCGCCAGCAGCTTCAGGGATATGAACACTGAAGCTTTCTTT.

The rearrangement joins TRBV10-3 to TRBJ2-7; TRBD1 matches 10 bases. J was trimmed by 5 bases and V by 8 bases; bases with no gene match: 12. CDR1 and CDR2 from the germline V gene are ENHRY and SYGVKD. The CDR3 extends over 15 amino acids. CDR3 coding DNA: TGTGCCATCGAAGACTTGGACAGGGGGGGAAACGAGCAGTACTTC. This gives the protein CAIEDLDRGGNEQYF.

J is TRBJ2-3 and V is TRBV2; tentatively, D is TRBD2 (5 bases). The CDR3 is made up of 12 amino acids. Looked up from germline, CDR1 is SNHLY and CDR2 is FYNNEI. V lost 6 bases, J lost 5 bases, and 9 bases lay in between. The CDR3 sequence: CASRYEGDTQYF. CDR3 sequence (DNA): TGTGCCAGCAGGTATGAGGGAGATACGCAGTATTTT.

The CDR3 DNA reads as TGTGCCAGCAGCTTGAACGGAGGGCCTGGGAATGAGCAGTTCTTC. The encoded protein is CASSLNGGPGNEQFF. V gene TRBV5-5 combines with J gene TRBJ2-1; tentative D call: TRBD2 (6 bases). V was cut by 1 base and J by 7 bases, with 15 bases left in between. Germline V CDR1 and CDR2: SGHKS, YYEKEE (reference sequence). The CDR3 is made up of 15 amino acids.

The V gene is TRBV4-1, the J gene TRBJ1-3; 9 nucleotides align to TRBD1. Germline values: CDR1 MGHRA, CDR2 YSYEKL. The ends lost 4 bases at V and 3 bases at J; junction bases unmatched: 10. The CDR3 has 17 amino acids. The CDR3 DNA sequence: TGCGCCAGCAGCCCCCTACCGGACAGGGGTTATGGAAACACCATATATTTT. It encodes CASSPLPDRGYGNTIYF.

This chain uses TRBV27 with TRBJ2-1; TRBD2 is a possible D gene (6 bases). Germline-derived CDR1 and CDR2 are MNHEY and SMNVEV (reference sequence). The CDR3 spans 13 residues. Trimming cost V 0 bases and J 15 bases, with 15 bases left between them. In DNA form, the CDR3 reads TGTGCCAGCAGTTTATCGTACAGCGGGCTCCCGTTCTTC. This translates into CASSLSYSGLPFF.

This chain joins TRBV7-9 and TRBJ1-2, with a possible D match to TRBD1 (6 bases). Germline CDR1 reads SEHNR; CDR2 reads FQNEAQ (reference sequence). The CDR3 contains 13 residues. With 4 bases removed from V and 7 bases from J, the gap between germline ends came to 13 bases. CDR3 sequence (DNA): TGTGCCAGCAGCTCCACCCAGGGGAGTGGCTACACCTTC. Translated, it gives CASSSTQGSGYTF.

The chain joins TRBV13 to TRBJ2-3, with D maybe TRBD2 (7 bases). V gave up 4 bases and J gave up 2 bases, with 16 bases separating them. The CDR3 is 16 residues long. Germline values: CDR1 PRHDT, CDR2 FYEKMQ (reference sequence). In DNA form, the CDR3 reads TGTGCCAGCAGCTCCTTTGAGGGGGGGACCACAGATACGCAGTATTTT. Encoded protein: CASSSFEGGTTDTQYF.

This chain joins TRBV4-3 and TRBJ1-1; D is unresolved. The CDR3 is 13 amino acids. The germline V gene has CDR1 LGHNA and CDR2 YSLEER. V was trimmed by 0 bases and J by 7 bases, leaving 9 bases between them. The CDR3 here is CASSQDSGIEAFF. CDR3 sequence (DNA): TGCGCCAGCAGCCAAGATTCGGGTATTGAAGCTTTCTTT.

The gene calls are TRBV5-1 and TRBJ2-7, with 7 bases that match TRBD1. The CDR3 runs 13 residues. The germline V gene has CDR1 SGHRS and CDR2 YFSETQ. Germline trimming cut 4 bases from V and 6 bases from J; bases unmatched to any gene: 7. CDR3 nucleotides: TGCGCCAGCAGCCAGCAGACAGGGACCGAGCAGTACTTC. Translating gives CASSQQTGTEQYF.